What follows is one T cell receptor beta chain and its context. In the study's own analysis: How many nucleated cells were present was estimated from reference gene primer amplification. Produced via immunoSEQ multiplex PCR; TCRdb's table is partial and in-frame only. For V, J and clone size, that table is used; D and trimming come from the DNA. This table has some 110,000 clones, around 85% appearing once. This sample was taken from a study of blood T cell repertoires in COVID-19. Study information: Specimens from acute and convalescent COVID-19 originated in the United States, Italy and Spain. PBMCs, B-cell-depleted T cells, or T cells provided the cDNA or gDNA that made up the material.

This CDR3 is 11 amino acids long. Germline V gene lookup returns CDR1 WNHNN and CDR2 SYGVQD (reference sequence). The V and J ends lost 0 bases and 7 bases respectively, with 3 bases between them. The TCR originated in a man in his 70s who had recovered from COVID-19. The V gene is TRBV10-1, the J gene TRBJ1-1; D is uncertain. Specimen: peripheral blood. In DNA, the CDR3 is TGCGCCAGCAGTGAGTCCCGTGAAGCTTTCTTT. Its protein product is CASSESREAFF.